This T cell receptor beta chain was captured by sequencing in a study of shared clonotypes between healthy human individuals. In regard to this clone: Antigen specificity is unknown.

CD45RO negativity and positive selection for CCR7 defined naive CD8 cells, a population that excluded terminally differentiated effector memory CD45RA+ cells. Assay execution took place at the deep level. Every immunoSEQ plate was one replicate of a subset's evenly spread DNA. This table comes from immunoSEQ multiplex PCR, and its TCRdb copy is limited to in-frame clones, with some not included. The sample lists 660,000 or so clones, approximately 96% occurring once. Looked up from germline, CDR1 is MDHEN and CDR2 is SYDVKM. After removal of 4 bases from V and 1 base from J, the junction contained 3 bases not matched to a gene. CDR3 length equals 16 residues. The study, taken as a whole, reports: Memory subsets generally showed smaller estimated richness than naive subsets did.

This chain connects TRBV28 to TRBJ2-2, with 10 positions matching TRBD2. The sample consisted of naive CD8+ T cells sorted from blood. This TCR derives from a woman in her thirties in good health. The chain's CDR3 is CASSSTSGLNTGELFF. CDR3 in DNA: TGTGCCAGCAGTTCGACTAGCGGGCTGAACACCGGGGAGCTGTTTTTT.